A selection of T cell receptor beta chains follows, all from one sample in a study of blood T cell repertoires in COVID-19. This table comes from immunoSEQ multiplex PCR, and its TCRdb copy is limited to in-frame clones, with some not included. Of 180,000 or so clones in the sample, about four fifths were seen once. The source material was PBMCs or T cells enriched from blood (not recorded which). The receptor set was obtained from a man between 45 and 60 years old who had recovered from COVID-19. Both conserved end residues are part of each CDR3. A D gene is named only where the DNA matches it firmly. Not every row has a clone size; where given, it reads once, few, many or a size class.

D gene: NA; V gene: TRBV6-1; clone size: NA; J gene: TRBJ1-3; CDR3 protein: CASSEIWGAGNTIYF; CDR3 DNA: TGTGCCAGCAGTGAAATTTGGGGCGCTGGAAACACCATATATTTT
D gene: NA; V gene: TRBV7-8; clone size: NA; J gene: TRBJ2-7; CDR3 protein: CASSPGEDRYEQYF; CDR3 DNA: TGTGCCAGCAGCCCGGGGGAGGACCGCTACGAGCAGTACTTC
D gene: NA; V gene: TRBV18; clone size: NA; J gene: TRBJ2-7; CDR3 protein: CASSRGQRPYEQYF; CDR3 DNA: TGTGCCAGCTCACGAGGACAGCGACCCTACGAGCAGTACTTC
D gene: NA; V gene: TRBV9; clone size: NA; J gene: TRBJ1-6; CDR3 protein: CASSPTSEGSPLHF; CDR3 DNA: TGTGCCAGCAGTCCGACATCGGAGGGTTCACCCCTCCACTTT
D gene: NA; V gene: TRBV5-1; clone size: NA; J gene: TRBJ1-6; CDR3 protein: CASSGQRDNSPLHF; CDR3 DNA: TGCGCCAGCAGCGGGCAGAGGGATAATTCACCCCTCCACTTT
D gene: NA; V gene: TRBV7-8; clone size: NA; J gene: TRBJ1-5; CDR3 protein: CASSLEGASHQPQHF; CDR3 DNA: TGTGCCAGCAGCTTAGAAGGGGCATCGCATCAGCCCCAGCATTTT
D gene: TRBD2; V gene: TRBV29-1; clone size: NA; J gene: TRBJ2-1; CDR3 protein: CSAALRASGFGDEQFF; CDR3 DNA: TGCAGCGCCGCCTTGCGGGCTAGCGGGTTTGGCGATGAGCAGTTCTTC
D gene: TRBD1; V gene: TRBV29-1; clone size: NA; J gene: TRBJ1-4; CDR3 protein: CSVTGLATNEKLFF; CDR3 DNA: TGCAGCGTGACAGGGCTTGCAACTAATGAAAAACTGTTTTTT
D gene: NA; V gene: TRBV6-5; clone size: NA; J gene: TRBJ1-2; CDR3 protein: CASRANYGYTF; CDR3 DNA: TGTGCCAGTAGAGCTAACTATGGCTACACCTTC
D gene: NA; V gene: TRBV29-1; clone size: once; J gene: TRBJ2-7; CDR3 protein: CSVIRGVDEQYF; CDR3 DNA: TGCAGCGTGATCAGGGGGGTCGACGAGCAGTACTTC
D gene: NA; V gene: TRBV5-1; clone size: NA; J gene: TRBJ2-5; CDR3 protein: CASSRSPGRETQYF; CDR3 DNA: TGCGCCAGCAGCCGATCTCCTGGGCGAGAGACCCAGTACTTC
D gene: NA; V gene: TRBV7-9; clone size: NA; J gene: TRBJ1-4; CDR3 protein: CASSLSVGEGYEKLFF; CDR3 DNA: TGTGCCAGCAGCTTAAGCGTTGGCGAAGGCTATGAAAAACTGTTTTTT
D gene: NA; V gene: TRBV24-1; clone size: NA; J gene: TRBJ2-3; CDR3 protein: CATSDYQQGWDTQYF; CDR3 DNA: TGTGCCACCAGTGATTACCAACAGGGATGGGATACGCAGTATTTT
D gene: NA; V gene: TRBV5-1; clone size: NA; J gene: TRBJ2-2; CDR3 protein: CASSLVQGYPPGELFF; CDR3 DNA: TGCGCCAGCAGCTTGGTTCAGGGGTACCCCCCCGGGGAGCTGTTTTTT
D gene: NA; V gene: TRBV2; clone size: NA; J gene: TRBJ1-2; CDR3 protein: CASSGRGSNYGYTF; CDR3 DNA: TGTGCCAGCAGTGGGAGGGGCAGTAACTATGGCTACACCTTC
D gene: NA; V gene: TRBV2; clone size: few; J gene: TRBJ2-7; CDR3 protein: CASRTPRGKDEQYF; CDR3 DNA: TGTGCCAGCCGGACCCCCAGGGGAAAAGACGAGCAGTACTTC
D gene: TRBD2; V gene: TRBV24-1; clone size: NA; J gene: TRBJ2-4; CDR3 protein: CATSDNTRGGNIQYF; CDR3 DNA: TGTGCCACCAGTGATAACACCCGCGGGGGGAACATTCAGTACTTC
D gene: NA; V gene: TRBV5-1; clone size: NA; J gene: TRBJ1-2; CDR3 protein: CASSSSRDIRGYTF; CDR3 DNA: TGCGCCAGCAGCTCGTCCCGGGACATTAGAGGCTACACCTTC
D gene: NA; V gene: TRBV3-1/TRBV3-2; clone size: NA; J gene: TRBJ1-1; CDR3 protein: CASSQGVREEKAFF; CDR3 DNA: TGTGCCAGCAGCCAAGGGGTACGGGAGGAAAAAGCTTTCTTT
D gene: NA; V gene: TRBV28; clone size: few; J gene: TRBJ1-2; CDR3 protein: CASRTTDDYGYTF; CDR3 DNA: TGTGCCAGCAGAACGACAGATGACTATGGCTACACCTTC
D gene: NA; V gene: TRBV11-2; clone size: NA; J gene: TRBJ1-6; CDR3 protein: CASSPGGGSYNSPLHF; CDR3 DNA: TGTGCCAGCAGCCCCGGGGGGGGGTCCTATAATTCACCCCTCCACTTT
D gene: NA; V gene: TRBV5-4; clone size: NA; J gene: TRBJ1-2; CDR3 protein: CASSFGWEYGYTF; CDR3 DNA: TGTGCCAGCAGCTTCGGGTGGGAGTATGGCTACACCTTC
D gene: NA; V gene: TRBV6-5; clone size: NA; J gene: TRBJ2-1; CDR3 protein: CASSPRGPSYNEQFF; CDR3 DNA: TGTGCCAGCAGTCCCAGGGGACCCTCCTACAATGAGCAGTTCTTC
D gene: NA; V gene: TRBV12-1; clone size: NA; J gene: TRBJ2-2; CDR3 protein: CASSSPRTGITGELFF; CDR3 DNA: TGTGCCAGCAGCTCGCCCCGGACAGGGATCACCGGGGAGCTGTTTTTT
D gene: TRBD1; V gene: TRBV28; clone size: NA; J gene: TRBJ2-5; CDR3 protein: CASTGDRGIQGTQYF; CDR3 DNA: TGTGCCAGCACTGGCGACAGGGGTATTCAAGGGACCCAGTACTTC
D gene: NA; V gene: TRBV9; clone size: NA; J gene: TRBJ2-5; CDR3 protein: CASSVSGAETQYF; CDR3 DNA: TGTGCCAGCAGCGTAAGTGGGGCAGAGACCCAGTACTTC
D gene: NA; V gene: TRBV5-1; clone size: NA; J gene: TRBJ2-6; CDR3 protein: CASSRLPIDSSGANVLTF; CDR3 DNA: TGCGCCAGCAGCCGATTACCCATCGACAGCTCTGGGGCCAACGTCCTGACTTTC
D gene: NA; V gene: TRBV28; clone size: NA; J gene: TRBJ1-4; CDR3 protein: CASSFGGGTNEKLFF; CDR3 DNA: TGTGCCAGCAGTTTCGGGGGAGGGACTAATGAAAAACTGTTTTTT
D gene: NA; V gene: TRBV14; clone size: NA; J gene: TRBJ1-1; CDR3 protein: CASSHTTTPGHMNTEAFF; CDR3 DNA: TGTGCCAGCAGCCACACCACCACTCCGGGACACATGAACACTGAAGCTTTCTTT
D gene: NA; V gene: TRBV19; clone size: NA; J gene: TRBJ1-1; CDR3 protein: CASIRGGRMNTEAFF; CDR3 DNA: TGTGCCAGTATTCGAGGTGGAAGGATGAACACTGAAGCTTTCTTT
D gene: NA; V gene: TRBV24-1; clone size: NA; J gene: TRBJ2-2; CDR3 protein: CATTRDTNTGELFF; CDR3 DNA: TGTGCCACCACCCGGGACACCAACACCGGGGAGCTGTTTTTT
D gene: TRBD1; V gene: TRBV5-6; clone size: NA; J gene: TRBJ2-1; CDR3 protein: CASSLQGGQGRNEQFF; CDR3 DNA: TGTGCCAGCAGCCTCCAAGGGGGACAGGGGAGGAATGAGCAGTTCTTC